Shown below are 23 T cell receptor beta chains from a single sample sequenced in a study of T cells in Graves' hyperthyroidism and ophthalmopathy. RNA transcripts were the template for amplifying TCR beta CDR3 regions. TCR CDR3 regions were first amplified by RT-PCR with HTBI primers. TCRdb processed the multiplex PCR reads anew with MiXCR; each CDR3 protein has one entry. The sample gives roughly 98,000 distinct CDR3 sequences, 40% of which show up once; 10% is in the top ten. Sequenced sample: peripheral blood or thyroid tissue (not recorded which). These receptors all stem from a woman between 25 and 40 years old with Graves' hyperthyroidism.

The table lists this clonotype with many counts. The V and J genes are TRBV5-1 and TRBJ2-2, with D perhaps matching TRBD2 (5 bases). Germline V gives CDR1 SGHRS, CDR2 YFSETQ. Trimming pared 1 base from V and 5 bases from J, leaving 9 bases between. This CDR3 contains 14 residues. The CDR3 protein is CASSLTSGTGELFF. CDR3 DNA: TGCGCCAGCAGCTTGACCTCGGGGACCGGGGAGCTGTTTTTT.

This clonotype was observed many times. The chain joins TRBV6-6 to TRBJ2-5; the match to TRBD2 covers 8 bases. The CDR3 extends over 16 amino acids. Germline assignment: CDR1 MNHNY and CDR2 SVGAGI (reference sequence). The junction had 9 bases not matched to a gene; V was cut back by 1 base and J by 5 bases. The CDR3 nucleotides read TGTGCCAGCAGTTACTATTCCGGGAGGGCCGATGAGACCCAGTACTTC. It yields the protein CASSYYSGRADETQYF.

There are many counts of this clonotype. The J gene is TRBJ1-5, the V gene TRBV19; D gene unclear. Germline CDR1 reads LNHDA; CDR2 reads SQIVND (reference sequence). V was pared by 5 bases and J by 2 bases, with 10 bases between. The CDR3 is made up of 14 amino acids. The CDR3 bases are TGTGCCAGTAGTCCGGCGATGGGCAATCAGCCCCAGCATTTT. It yields the protein CASSPAMGNQPQHF.

Details on this clonotype: Here the CDR3 omits its conserved ending phenylalanine or tryptophan, so a read error is the likely source. The chain has TRBV28 and TRBJ1-2, with D maybe TRBD1 (5 bases). CDR3 size: 14 residues. V was clipped by 8 bases and J by 8 bases, with 21 bases between them. Germline CDR1 is MDHEN and CDR2 is SYDVKM. Written as DNA, the CDR3 is TGTGCCAGCCGACCTGGGACGGAGGAAAACGGCTACACCCTC. Amino acids: CASRPGTEENGYTL.

This clonotype was seen at least ten times. The V gene is TRBV12-3 or TRBV12-4, the J gene TRBJ2-5; TRBD1 matches at 11 bases. The ends lost 6 bases at V and 7 bases at J; junction bases unmatched: 7. The length of the CDR3 is 14 residues. The CDR3 DNA reads as TGTGCCAGCAGGGGGACAGGGGGAACGGTGACCCAGTACTTC. It specifies CASRGTGGTVTQYF.

The rearrangement joins TRBV13 to TRBJ1-5; tentatively, D is TRBD1 (6 bases). Germline CDR1 PRHDT, CDR2 FYEKMQ (reference sequence). The CDR3 extends over 16 amino acids. Trimming left V 2 bases short and J 4 bases short, with 15 bases between. The DNA of the CDR3 is TGTGCCAGCAGCTTAATAGGGGAAGGGGGGAATCAGCCCCAGCATTTT. Amino acids: CASSLIGEGGNQPQHF.

This clonotype was recorded many times. It may be a read error: a sequence one base away is much more abundant. The chain employs TRBV15 and TRBJ2-3; weak D call: TRBD2 (6 bases). CDR1 is LNHNV and CDR2 is YYDKDF in the germline V gene (reference sequence). The CDR3 extends over 15 amino acids. The CDR3 coding sequence is TGTGCCACCAGCAGGGAGGGTCTCAGCACAGATACGCAGTGTTTT. Residues: CATSREGLSTDTQCF.

On this clonotype: This likely comes from a read error, as the CDR3 has no conserved phenylalanine or tryptophan at its end. The rearrangement joins TRBV15 to TRBJ1-2, with unresolved D. Germline loops: CDR1 LNHNV, CDR2 YYDKDF (reference sequence). The CDR3 runs to 13 residues. In DNA, the CDR3 is TGTGCCTCCAGCAGAGACCGCAACTATGGCTACACCCTC. This translates into CASSRDRNYGYTL.

With respect to this clonotype: At one end the junction does not follow the germline gene, possibly because of a read error. The V and J genes are TRBV7-3 and TRBJ1-2; TRBD1 is a possible D gene (6 bases). From germline, CDR1 is SGHTA and CDR2 FQGTGA. The CDR3 has 15 amino acids. The CDR3 protein is CASSLALGAHYGYAF. The CDR3 DNA is TGTGCCAGCAGCTTGGCCCTGGGGGCACATTATGGCTACGCCTTC.

The chain is built from TRBV5-1 and TRBJ2-5; possibly TRBD1 or TRBD2 for D (5 bases each). Trimming removed 1 base at V and 1 base at J, with 8 bases between. This CDR3 contains 14 residues. CDR1 is SGHRS and CDR2 is YFSETQ in the germline V gene. DNA for the CDR3: TGCGCCAGCAGCTTGAGTGGGGGCCAAGAGACCCAGTACTTC. Amino acids: CASSLSGGQETQYF.

Only a few counts were recorded for this clonotype. This chain links TRBV28 with TRBJ2-7, with D possibly called TRBD1 or TRBD2 (5 bases each). This CDR3 contains 14 residues. The V gene's germline CDR1 is MDHEN and CDR2 SYDVKM. Trimming took 3 bases from V and 3 from J, leaving 12 bases between them. DNA for the CDR3: TGTGCCAGCAGTTTTTTGGGACGTATCTACGAGCAGTACTTC. It specifies CASSFLGRIYEQYF.

This clonotype occurred many times. The V and J genes are TRBV4-2 and TRBJ1-1; D is undetermined. Germline CDR1 is LGHNA and CDR2 is YNFKEQ. The V end lost 4 bases, the J end lost 0 bases, and 9 bases lay between the germline ends. This CDR3 has 14 residues. The CDR3 is CASSPVLMNTEAFF. The CDR3 nucleotides read TGTGCCAGCAGCCCGGTACTCATGAACACTGAAGCTTTCTTT.

This chain connects TRBV25-1 to TRBJ2-7; D unresolved. The length of the CDR3 is 14 residues. From germline, CDR1 is MGHDK and CDR2 SYGVNS. V was shortened by 8 bases and J by 0 bases, with 14 bases between the two germline ends. This chain's CDR3 is CASGLLPNSYEQYF. Here the CDR3 DNA reads TGTGCCAGCGGCCTACTTCCTAACTCCTACGAGCAGTACTTC.

Worth noting for this clonotype: Germline is not matched at one junction end, which may reflect a read error. V usage is TRBV7-2 and J usage is TRBJ2-2; D is unresolved. Germline V gene data show CDR1 as SGHTA and CDR2 as FQGNSA. The CDR3 has 16 amino acids. The chain's CDR3 is CASSLGPGPLRGEQFF. The CDR3 region has the DNA TGTGCCAGCAGCTTAGGTCCTGGTCCTCTCCGTGGCGAGCAGTTTTTT.

This clonotype was found many times. The chain recombines TRBV24-1 with TRBJ2-7, with 7 bases identical to TRBD1. With V trimmed by 3 bases and J by 4 bases, 8 bases remained unmatched. Germline-derived CDR1 and CDR2 are KGHDR and SFDVKD. This CDR3 comprises 15 residues. Here the CDR3 DNA reads TGTGCCACCAGTGATCCGAGGACAGGTTGTTACGAGCAGTACTTC. This sequence encodes CATSDPRTGCYEQYF.

With respect to this clonotype: Germline and junction disagree at one end, which may indicate a read error. The chain employs TRBV20-1 and TRBJ1-4; 8 nucleotides line up with TRBD1. The germline gives CDR1 DFQATT, CDR2 SNEGSKA (reference sequence). CDR3 length equals 13 residues. CDR3 DNA: TGTAGTGCTACCACAGGGGGAGATGAAAAACTGTTTTTT. Amino acids: CSATTGGDEKLFF.

In this sample, this clonotype turned up many times. The chain joins TRBV7-9 to TRBJ1-5; unclear D gene. With 5 bases removed from V and 7 bases from J, the gap between germline ends came to 18 bases. CDR1 and CDR2 from the germline V gene are SEHNR and FQNEAQ (reference sequence). The CDR3 covers 15 residues. CDR3 region: CASSPLEGSEQPQHF. CDR3 sequence (DNA): TGTGCCAGCAGCCCCTTAGAGGGATCAGAACAGCCCCAGCATTTT.

On this clonotype: This is likely a read error, given that the CDR3 carries no conserved phenylalanine or tryptophan at its end. This chain uses TRBV7-8 with TRBJ2-7, with 8 nucleotides matching TRBD1. Germline loops: CDR1 SGHVS, CDR2 FQNEAQ. There are 14 residues in the CDR3. Trimming removed 1 base from V and 7 bases from J; junction bases left unmatched: 6. CDR3 protein: CASSLGDRFDEQYS. The DNA of the CDR3 is TGTGCCAGCAGCTTAGGGGACAGGTTCGATGAGCAGTACTCC.

This clonotype was observed many times. The chain employs TRBV5-1 and TRBJ2-3, with unresolved D. The germline V gene encodes CDR1 SGHRS and CDR2 YFSETQ. The CDR3 totals 15 residues. The V and J ends lost 3 bases and 3 bases respectively, with 14 bases between them. Here the CDR3 reads CASSWVPYETDTQYF. The CDR3 nucleotides read TGCGCCAGCAGCTGGGTGCCCTACGAGACAGATACGCAGTATTTT.

This clonotype occurred many times. The chain has TRBV7-9 and TRBJ2-5; D is uncertain. CDR3 length: 14 amino acids. Germline assignment: CDR1 SEHNR and CDR2 FQNEAQ (reference sequence). V lost 6 bases and J lost 3, with 14 bases in between. CDR3 nucleotide sequence: TGTGCCAGCAGTACCTGGCCATTAGAAGAGACCCAGTACTTC. It specifies CASSTWPLEETQYF.

Concerning this clonotype: One end of the junction is discordant with germline, which a read error may explain. This CDR3 is CASSPRGNTGELSW. DNA of the CDR3: TGTGCCAGCAGCCCCAGGGGGAACACCGGGGAGCTGTCTTGG. The J gene is TRBJ2-2, the V gene TRBV7-9, with 7 nucleotides matching TRBD1. The CDR3 runs to 14 residues. The germline V gene encodes CDR1 SEHNR and CDR2 FQNEAQ (reference sequence).

A word on this clonotype: Because the CDR3 is missing its conserved closing phenylalanine or tryptophan, this is likely a read error. It is unclear where the CDR3 begins or ends on the DNA, so no DNA is shown, and the CDR3 is as TCRdb lists it. The chain uses TRBV12-3 or TRBV12-4 and TRBJ2-5; TRBD2, the table's D call, was not compared with the DNA. The CDR3 is 8 amino acids in total, end residues counted. The CDR3 is CASSRLAG.

This chain links TRBV9 with TRBJ1-6; TRBD1 matches 10 bases. Germline CDR1 and CDR2: SGDLS and YYNGEE. This CDR3 is 15 amino acids long. The V segment lost 3 bases and the J segment 10 bases; nucleotides outside the gene matches: 7. The CDR3 DNA reads TGTGCCAGCAGCGACGGGACAGGGGTTCGGTCACCCCTCCACTTT. It yields the protein CASSDGTGVRSPLHF.